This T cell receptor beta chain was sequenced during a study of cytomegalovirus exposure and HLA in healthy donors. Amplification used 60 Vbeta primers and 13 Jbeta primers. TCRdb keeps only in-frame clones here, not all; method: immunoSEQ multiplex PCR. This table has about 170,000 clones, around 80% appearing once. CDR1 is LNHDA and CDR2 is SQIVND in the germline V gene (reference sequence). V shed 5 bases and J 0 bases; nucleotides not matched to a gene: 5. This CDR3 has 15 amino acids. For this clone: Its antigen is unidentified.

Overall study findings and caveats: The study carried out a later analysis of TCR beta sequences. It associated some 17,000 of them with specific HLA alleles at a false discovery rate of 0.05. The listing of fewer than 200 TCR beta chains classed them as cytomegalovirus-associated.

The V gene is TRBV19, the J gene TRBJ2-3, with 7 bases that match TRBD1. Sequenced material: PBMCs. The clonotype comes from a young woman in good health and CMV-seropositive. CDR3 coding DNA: TGTGCCAGTAGTCCGACAGGGACAAGCACAGATACGCAGTATTTT. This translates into CASSPTGTSTDTQYF. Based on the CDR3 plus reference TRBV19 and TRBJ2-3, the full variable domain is DGGITQSPKYLFRKEGQNVTLSCEQNLNHDAMYWYRQDPGQGLRLIYYSQIVNDFQKGDIAEGYSVSREKKESFPLTVTSAQKNPTAFYLCASSPTGTSTDTQYFGPGTRLTVL.